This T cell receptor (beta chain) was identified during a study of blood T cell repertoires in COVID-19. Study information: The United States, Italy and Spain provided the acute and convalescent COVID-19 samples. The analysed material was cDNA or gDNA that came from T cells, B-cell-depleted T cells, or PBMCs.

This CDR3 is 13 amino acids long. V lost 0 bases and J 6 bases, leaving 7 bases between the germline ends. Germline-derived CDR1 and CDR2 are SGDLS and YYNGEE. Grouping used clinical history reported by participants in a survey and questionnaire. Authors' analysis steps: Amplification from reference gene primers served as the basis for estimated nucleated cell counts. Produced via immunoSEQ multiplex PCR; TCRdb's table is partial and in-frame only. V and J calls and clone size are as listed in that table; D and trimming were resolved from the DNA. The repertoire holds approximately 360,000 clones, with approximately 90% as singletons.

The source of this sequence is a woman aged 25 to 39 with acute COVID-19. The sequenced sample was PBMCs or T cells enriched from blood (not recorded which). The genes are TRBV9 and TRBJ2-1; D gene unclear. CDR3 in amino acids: CASSVVPSNEQFF. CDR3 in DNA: TGTGCCAGCAGCGTAGTTCCCAGCAATGAGCAGTTCTTC.